This T cell receptor (beta chain) came from a study of T cell clusters in autoimmune cytopenias (dated by TCRdb to between 2019 and 2020). With respect to the entire study: Among healthy donor controls, the mean age was roughly 56 years, the median age was roughly 60 years, and 22 of 43 were female. TRB and IGH repertoires from peripheral blood were sequenced in autoimmune cytopenia patients at active disease and during treatment follow-up, with healthy, CLL and autoimmune hepatitis controls included alongside. TRB sequencing reached a median depth of approximately 50,000 reads per sample and yielded a median of 2,350 distinct TRB clonotypes per sample. The study was designed to test whether a disease-specific immune repertoire signature usable as a blood-based biomarker is carried by autoimmune cytopenia patients. For primary cytopenia the controls were 25 age-matched healthy donors, whereas for secondary cytopenia the controls were more than 12 age-matched CLL patients. Repertoires from autoimmune hepatitis patients were compared with those of 23 healthy donors matched for age and sex. Results the study describes overall, beyond this receptor: The cluster-lack signature was not observed for secondary cytopenia versus CLL, as the signature was apparently masked by the dominant lymphoma-associated repertoire. A lack of physiological T cell clusters in primary autoimmune cytopenia patients was suggested by GLIPH, as 51 clusters were found to be exclusive to healthy donors versus around 17 exclusive to patients. Compared with active autoimmune hepatitis patients, healthy donors had almost three times as many exclusive TRB clusters, a finding consistent with an autoimmunity-wide signature. TRB repertoire shifts, with less even repertoires observed in secondary cytopenia and CLL, were mostly attributed to lymphoma bias rather than autoimmunity. The T cell clusters were defined in silico only, and their functional role remained to be validated experimentally.

Concerning this clonotype itself: The target of this receptor is not known.

TRB rearrangements were amplified by multiplex PCR following a touch-down protocol, with the TRB-A and TRB-B primer pools mixed in one tube. Illumina adapters and sample indices were attached to the amplicons through two consecutive PCR reactions using Phusion HS II polymerase. Amplicons were gel-purified with the NucleoSpin Gel and PCR Clean-up kit, then quantified by Qubit and quality-checked on an Agilent 2100 Bioanalyzer. Sequencing of the libraries was performed on an Illumina MiSeq with 600-cycle, single-indexed, paired-end runs. The source study handled its data this way. TRB reads were aligned and assembled with MiXCR version 2.1.12 using the default MiXCR reference library. A clone was defined by each unique CDR3 nucleotide sequence, and analysis was restricted to productive sequences with at least two reads. Repertoire diversity was assessed by alpha-parameterized diversity profiles (alpha 0 to 5), including Shannon (alpha 1) and Simpson (alpha 2) indices, computed with an R script. Combinatorial TRB VJ usage was calculated with the tcR package and was compared between cohorts by principal component analysis performed with ade4. TCRbeta CDR3s were clustered with GLIPH on cohort pairs matched by age and read depth, and cluster frequencies were compared by Wilcoxon test. TCRdb reprocessed the reads, and each CDR3 protein sequence is entered once, without DNA. It is TCRdb's table, rather than the study itself, that gives the V and J calls and clone size. This sample's records show a few thousand distinct CDR3 sequences. The ten largest clones add up to just over 15% of the sample.

The germline V gene yields SGHVS for CDR1 and FNYEAQ for CDR2. The CDR3 holds 17 amino acids from the cysteine to the phenylalanine. No DNA accompanies this entry. For each sample, TRB amplification used around 260 ng of peripheral blood genomic DNA, equal to some 37,000 genome equivalents. These data were also filed under a second study, of T cell repertoires in aging, cancer and after chemotherapy. The second study, in turn, reports: Donors spanned six age groups from 30 or younger to 70 or older, with at least three individuals per group. TCR repertoires from healthy donor controls were recorded over periods of several months to years and showed clear clonal overlap between repeated samplings. The full dataset contained around 10 million TCR reads. Significantly lower blood TCR diversity and higher clonality were observed in untreated patients with hematological or solid cancers than in age-matched healthy donors. Declining TCR diversity with age in healthy donors was mainly explained by loss of richness; in cancer patients, loss of evenness also contributed. In both cancer cohorts, the median generation probability rose over the chemotherapy interval, which suggests that the repertoire was reconstituted through rebound thymic output. According to the authors, the repertoire data do not permit conclusions about immunological memory after chemotherapy. To look at immunoaging and at how T cells reconstitute after chemotherapy, the study profiled TCR beta repertoires in peripheral blood from both healthy donors and cancer patients. Alongside around 97 healthy donors serving as a reference group, the cohort included roughly 220 cancer patients, of whom some 91 had hematological cancers and 120 to 130 had solid cancers. TRB sequences were processed with MiXCR versions 2.12 and 3.0.5. Repertoire metrics included Shannon diversity, evenness, clonality (one minus evenness), and alpha-parameterized diversity profiles from alpha 0 to 5. The IGoR algorithm was used to calculate generation probabilities for clones in the paired samples taken before and after chemotherapy.

The rearrangement joined TRBV7-6 to TRBJ2-1; the D gene TCRdb calls, TRBD1, cannot be checked with no DNA. Sequencing input: peripheral blood. The source is a human donor in good health. CDR3 region: CASSLTLSGGIPNEQFF.